A single count supports the clone carrying this T cell receptor beta chain. This sample stems from a study of blood T cell repertoires in COVID-19. Profiling relied on immunoSEQ multiplex PCR, and the TCRdb table lists in-frame clones only, not all of them. The table records fewer than 350,000 clones, around four fifths of them present only once. Per germline, CDR1 SGDLS and CDR2 YYNGEE. The CDR3 sequence is 13 residues long. V shed 1 base and J shed 1 base, with 5 bases lying between them. The clonotype originates from a woman between 45 and 65 years old with active or convalescent COVID-19. This chain joins TRBV9 and TRBJ1-1; a possible D gene is TRBD1 (5 bases). The sequencing input was peripheral blood. CDR3 sequence reads: CASSVQGNTEAFF. For the CDR3, the DNA is TGTGCCAGCAGCGTACAGGGGAACACTGAAGCTTTCTTT.